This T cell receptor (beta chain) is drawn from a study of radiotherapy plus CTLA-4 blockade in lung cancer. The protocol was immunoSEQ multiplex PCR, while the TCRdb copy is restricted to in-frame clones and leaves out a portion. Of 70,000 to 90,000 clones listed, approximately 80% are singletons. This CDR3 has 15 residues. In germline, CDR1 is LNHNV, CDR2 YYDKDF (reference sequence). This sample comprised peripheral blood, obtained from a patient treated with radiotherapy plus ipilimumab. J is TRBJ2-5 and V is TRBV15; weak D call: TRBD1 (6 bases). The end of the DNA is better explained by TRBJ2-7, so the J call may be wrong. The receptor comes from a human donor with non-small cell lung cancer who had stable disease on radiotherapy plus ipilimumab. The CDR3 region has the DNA TGTGCCACCAGCAGAGATTTAGGACAGACCTACGAGCAGTACTTC. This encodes CATSRDLGQTYEQYF.